This T cell receptor (beta chain) emerged from a study of cytomegalovirus exposure and HLA in healthy donors. Overall study findings and caveats: Several of the most significant clusters appeared, in a later analysis, to be linked to common viral pathogens. In an earlier analysis, productive rearrangement rates for most beta V segments clustered near 87% or 30%.

Vbeta (60) and Jbeta (13) primers were used in the PCR. TCRdb keeps only in-frame clones here, not all; method: immunoSEQ multiplex PCR. The sample consists of about 130,000 clones, 70% to 75% of them appearing once. As concerns this clone: Its antigen is undetermined.

The CDR3 is 15 residues long. J lost 2 bases, V lost 2 bases, and 4 bases had no gene match. CDR1 and CDR2 (germline): SGHAT, FQNNGV. Donors counted as nominally healthy when sampled, yet unrecorded immune exposures were likely. The TCR comes from a woman aged 40 to 50 in good health and CMV-seropositive. Sequencing was performed on PBMCs. The V gene is TRBV11-2, the J gene TRBJ2-3; 7 bases are shared with TRBD1. The CDR3 protein is CASSLIDRATDTQYF. Written as DNA, the CDR3 is TGTGCCAGCAGCTTAATTGACAGGGCCACAGATACGCAGTATTTT.